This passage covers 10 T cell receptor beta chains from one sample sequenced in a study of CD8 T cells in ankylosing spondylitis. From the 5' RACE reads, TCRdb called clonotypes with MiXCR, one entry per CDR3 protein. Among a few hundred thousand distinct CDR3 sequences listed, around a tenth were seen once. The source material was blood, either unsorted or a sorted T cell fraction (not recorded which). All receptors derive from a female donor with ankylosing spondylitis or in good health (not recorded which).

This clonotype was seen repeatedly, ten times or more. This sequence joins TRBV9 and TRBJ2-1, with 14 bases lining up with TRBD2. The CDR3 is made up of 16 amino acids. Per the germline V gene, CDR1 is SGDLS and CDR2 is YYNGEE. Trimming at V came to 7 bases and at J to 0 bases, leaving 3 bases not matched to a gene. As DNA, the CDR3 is TGTGCCAGCGGCGGACTAGCGGGGGGCTCCTACAATGAGCAGTTCTTC. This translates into CASGGLAGGSYNEQFF.

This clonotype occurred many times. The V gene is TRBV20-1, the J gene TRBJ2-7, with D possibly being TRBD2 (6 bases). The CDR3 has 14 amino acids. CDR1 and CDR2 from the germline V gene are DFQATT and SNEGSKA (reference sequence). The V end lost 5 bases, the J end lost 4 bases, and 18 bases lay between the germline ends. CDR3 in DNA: TGCAGTGCTGGCCCAGATAGCGGTATTTACGAGCAGTACTTC. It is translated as CSAGPDSGIYEQYF.

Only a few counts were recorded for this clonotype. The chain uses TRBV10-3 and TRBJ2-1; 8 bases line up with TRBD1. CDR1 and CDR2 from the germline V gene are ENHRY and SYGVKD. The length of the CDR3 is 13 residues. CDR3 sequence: CAHTGQGGNEQFF. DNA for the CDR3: TGTGCGCATACCGGACAGGGCGGAAATGAGCAGTTCTTC.

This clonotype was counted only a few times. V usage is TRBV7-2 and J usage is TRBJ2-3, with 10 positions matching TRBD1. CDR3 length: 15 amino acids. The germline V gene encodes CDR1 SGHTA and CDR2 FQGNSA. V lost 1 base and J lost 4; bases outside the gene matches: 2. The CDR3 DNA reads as TGTGCCAGCAGCTTAGACGGGACAGGGGCAGATACGCAGTATTTT. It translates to CASSLDGTGADTQYF.

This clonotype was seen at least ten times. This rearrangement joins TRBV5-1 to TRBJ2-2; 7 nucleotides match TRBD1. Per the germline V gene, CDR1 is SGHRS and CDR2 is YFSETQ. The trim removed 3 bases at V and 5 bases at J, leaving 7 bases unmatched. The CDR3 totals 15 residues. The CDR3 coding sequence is TGCGCCAGCAGCTCTGACAGGGTGGGGACCGGGGAGCTGTTTTTT. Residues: CASSSDRVGTGELFF.

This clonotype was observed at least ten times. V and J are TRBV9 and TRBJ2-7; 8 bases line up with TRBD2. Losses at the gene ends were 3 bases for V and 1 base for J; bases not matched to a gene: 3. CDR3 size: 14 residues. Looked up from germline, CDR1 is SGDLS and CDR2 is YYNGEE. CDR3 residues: CASSETSGSYEQYF. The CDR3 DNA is TGTGCCAGCAGCGAAACTAGCGGATCCTACGAGCAGTACTTC. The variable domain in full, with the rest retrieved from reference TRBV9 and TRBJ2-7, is DSGVTQTPKHLITATGQRVTLRCSPRSGDLSVYWYQQSLDQGLQFLIQYYNGEERAKGNILERFSAQQFPDLHSELNLSSLELGDSALYFCASSETSGSYEQYFGPGTRLTVT.

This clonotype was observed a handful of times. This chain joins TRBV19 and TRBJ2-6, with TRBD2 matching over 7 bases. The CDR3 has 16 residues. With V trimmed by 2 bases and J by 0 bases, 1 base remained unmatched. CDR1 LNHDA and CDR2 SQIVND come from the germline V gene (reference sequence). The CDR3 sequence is CASSIRGVSGANVLTF. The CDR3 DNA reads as TGTGCCAGTAGTATACGGGGGGTCTCTGGGGCCAACGTCCTGACTTTC.

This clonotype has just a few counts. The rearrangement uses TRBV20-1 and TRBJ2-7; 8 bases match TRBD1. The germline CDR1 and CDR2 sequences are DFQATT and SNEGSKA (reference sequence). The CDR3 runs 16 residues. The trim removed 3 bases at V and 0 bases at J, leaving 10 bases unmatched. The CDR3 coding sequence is TGCAGTGCTAGCCTTTCCCAAACAGGGGGCTCCTACGAGCAGTACTTC. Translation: CSASLSQTGGSYEQYF.

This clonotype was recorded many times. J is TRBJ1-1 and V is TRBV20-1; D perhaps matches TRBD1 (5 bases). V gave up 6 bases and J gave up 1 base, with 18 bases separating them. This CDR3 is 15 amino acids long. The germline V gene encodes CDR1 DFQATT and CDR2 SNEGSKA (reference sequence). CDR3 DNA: TGCAGTGCCCCTAATATAAGGGGTTCGAACACTGAAGCTTTCTTT. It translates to CSAPNIRGSNTEAFF.

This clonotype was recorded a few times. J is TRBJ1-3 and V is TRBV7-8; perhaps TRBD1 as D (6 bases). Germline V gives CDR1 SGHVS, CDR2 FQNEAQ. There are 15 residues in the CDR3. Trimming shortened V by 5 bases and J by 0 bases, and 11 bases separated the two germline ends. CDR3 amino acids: CASSKGVASGNTIYF. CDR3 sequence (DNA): TGTGCCAGCAGCAAGGGGGTCGCCTCTGGAAACACCATATATTTT.